The rows below give T cell receptor beta chains drawn from one sample of a study of blood T cell repertoires in COVID-19. The protocol was immunoSEQ multiplex PCR, while the TCRdb copy is restricted to in-frame clones and leaves out a portion. The data show some 310,000 clones, roughly 86% seen once. Input material: PBMCs or T cells enriched from blood (not recorded which). The source is a woman aged 25 to 39 who had recovered from COVID-19. Both conserved end residues are part of each CDR3. D genes are given only for firm matches. Clone size appears in some rows only: once, few, many, or a class for an expanded clone.

CDR3nt: TGTGCCAGCAGCTGGGACGGACAGTTTAATGAAAAACTGTTTTTT
CDR3aa: CASSWDGQFNEKLFF
d_gene: -
abundance: -
v_gene: TRBV7-9
j_gene: TRBJ1-4

CDR3nt: TGTGCCAGCAGATCAGGGACTAGCGGGACATCAGATACGCAGTATTTT
CDR3aa: CASRSGTSGTSDTQYF
d_gene: TRBD2
abundance: -
v_gene: TRBV7-2
j_gene: TRBJ2-3

CDR3nt: TGTGCCAGCACCCTAAACGCGGGGGGTGAAGCTTTCTTT
CDR3aa: CASTLNAGGEAFF
d_gene: -
abundance: -
v_gene: TRBV6-4
j_gene: TRBJ1-1

CDR3nt: TGCGCCAGCAACGAGAACGACTACGAGCAGTACTTC
CDR3aa: CASNENDYEQYF
d_gene: -
abundance: -
v_gene: TRBV5-1
j_gene: TRBJ2-7

CDR3nt: TGTGCCAGCAGCTTCGTTATCAACACTGAAGCTTTCTTT
CDR3aa: CASSFVINTEAFF
d_gene: -
abundance: once
v_gene: TRBV7-9
j_gene: TRBJ1-1

CDR3nt: TGTGCCAGCAGCGCCCCTCTCCTCTTAGGTAGCGGGAGGAGTGAGCAGTTCTTC
CDR3aa: CASSAPLLLGSGRSEQFF
d_gene: TRBD2
abundance: -
v_gene: TRBV9
j_gene: TRBJ2-1

CDR3nt: TGTGCCAGCACTCGGGTGAGGGTGGATGAAAAACTGTTTTTT
CDR3aa: CASTRVRVDEKLFF
d_gene: -
abundance: once
v_gene: TRBV6-5
j_gene: TRBJ1-4

CDR3nt: TGTGCCAGCAGTTACCTCGGGACAGGAAATCATTCACCCCTCCACTTT
CDR3aa: CASSYLGTGNHSPLHF
d_gene: TRBD1
abundance: -
v_gene: TRBV6-2/TRBV6-3
j_gene: TRBJ1-6

CDR3nt: TGTGCCAGCAGCTTGGCCCCGGCTAGCGGGGACAATGAGCAGTTCTTC
CDR3aa: CASSLAPASGDNEQFF
d_gene: TRBD2
abundance: once
v_gene: TRBV5-4
j_gene: TRBJ2-1

CDR3nt: TGCGCCAGCACACCTCCCACAGGGGGACCAGATACGCAGTATTTT
CDR3aa: CASTPPTGGPDTQYF
d_gene: TRBD1
abundance: -
v_gene: TRBV5-1
j_gene: TRBJ2-3

CDR3nt: TGTGCCAGCATCTCAACCGGGACAGGAAATTCGGGCAATCAGCCCCAGCATTTT
CDR3aa: CASISTGTGNSGNQPQHF
d_gene: TRBD1
abundance: -
v_gene: TRBV28
j_gene: TRBJ1-5

CDR3nt: TGTGCCAGCAGCTTAGAACAGGGGTACGAGCAGTACTTC
CDR3aa: CASSLEQGYEQYF
d_gene: TRBD1
abundance: -
v_gene: TRBV7-9
j_gene: TRBJ2-7

CDR3nt: TGTGCCAGCAGGGGAGAGGGACTAGCGGTGAACACCGGGGAGCTGTTTTTT
CDR3aa: CASRGEGLAVNTGELFF
d_gene: TRBD2
abundance: -
v_gene: TRBV5-4
j_gene: TRBJ2-2

CDR3nt: TGTGCCAGCAGTGACTCGGGGCAGGGTATCACTGAAGCTTTCTTT
CDR3aa: CASSDSGQGITEAFF
d_gene: -
abundance: -
v_gene: TRBV6-4
j_gene: TRBJ1-1

CDR3nt: TGCGCCAGCAGCGGCGGGCGGCGCTCTGGAAACACCATATATTTT
CDR3aa: CASSGGRRSGNTIYF
d_gene: -
abundance: -
v_gene: TRBV5-1
j_gene: TRBJ1-3

CDR3nt: TGTGCCAGCAGCCAAAGCGCCGGAAACACAGATACGCAGTATTTT
CDR3aa: CASSQSAGNTDTQYF
d_gene: -
abundance: -
v_gene: TRBV11-2
j_gene: TRBJ2-3

CDR3nt: TGCGCCAGCAGCCCGAACGGACAGGGGGGCAATGAGCAGTTCTTC
CDR3aa: CASSPNGQGGNEQFF
d_gene: TRBD1
abundance: -
v_gene: TRBV5-1
j_gene: TRBJ2-1

CDR3nt: TGCGCCAGCAGCTTGGTAGGGACTAGCGTATCAAGCTCCTACAATGAGCAGTTCTTC
CDR3aa: CASSLVGTSVSSSYNEQFF
d_gene: TRBD2
abundance: once
v_gene: TRBV5-1
j_gene: TRBJ2-1

CDR3nt: TGTGCCAGCAGTCCGACAGGGACTGGAAACACCATATATTTT
CDR3aa: CASSPTGTGNTIYF
d_gene: TRBD1
abundance: -
v_gene: TRBV6-5
j_gene: TRBJ1-3

CDR3nt: TGCGCCAGCAATCGGATACTAGCGGGAGGGAGCTCCTACAATGAGCAGTTCTTC
CDR3aa: CASNRILAGGSSYNEQFF
d_gene: TRBD2
abundance: -
v_gene: TRBV5-1
j_gene: TRBJ2-1

CDR3nt: TGTGCCAGCAGCCTACGAATACCGGGAACATCGTCCCTTAACTATGGCTACACCTTC
CDR3aa: CASSLRIPGTSSLNYGYTF
d_gene: -
abundance: -
v_gene: TRBV11-2
j_gene: TRBJ1-2

CDR3nt: TGTGCCAGTAGTATAGTTTTAGCGGGGTACAATGAGCAGTTCTTC
CDR3aa: CASSIVLAGYNEQFF
d_gene: TRBD2
abundance: -
v_gene: TRBV19
j_gene: TRBJ2-1

CDR3nt: TGCGCCAGCGAATCGGGAGGGAACACCGGGGAGCTGTTTTTT
CDR3aa: CASESGGNTGELFF
d_gene: TRBD2
abundance: -
v_gene: TRBV5-1
j_gene: TRBJ2-2

CDR3nt: TGTGCCAGCAGCTTGGTTCGGACTAGCGGGAACAATGAGCAGTTCTTC
CDR3aa: CASSLVRTSGNNEQFF
d_gene: TRBD2
abundance: once
v_gene: TRBV5-5
j_gene: TRBJ2-1

CDR3nt: TGTGCCAGCAGCCAAGAGTCTGCATATATGGTGAAGCCCTATGGCTACACCTTC
CDR3aa: CASSQESAYMVKPYGYTF
d_gene: -
abundance: -
v_gene: TRBV3-1/TRBV3-2
j_gene: TRBJ1-2

CDR3nt: TGCGCCAGCAGCCTCGTGACTAGCGGTCCTCTTGAGCAGTTCTTC
CDR3aa: CASSLVTSGPLEQFF
d_gene: TRBD2
abundance: -
v_gene: TRBV4-3
j_gene: TRBJ2-1

CDR3nt: TGTGCCAGCAGCTTAGATGGCGGGACAGAGACCCAGTACTTC
CDR3aa: CASSLDGGTETQYF
d_gene: -
abundance: once
v_gene: TRBV7-2
j_gene: TRBJ2-5

CDR3nt: TGTGCCAGCAGAGACAGGGCCAACACTGAAGCTTTCTTT
CDR3aa: CASRDRANTEAFF
d_gene: TRBD1
abundance: -
v_gene: TRBV12-3/TRBV12-4
j_gene: TRBJ1-1

CDR3nt: TGTGCCATCAGTGAAGGACAGGCGTTACTCTCCTACGAGCAGTACTTC
CDR3aa: CAISEGQALLSYEQYF
d_gene: TRBD1
abundance: -
v_gene: TRBV10-3
j_gene: TRBJ2-7

CDR3nt: TGCGCCAGCAGCCAAGGGAGCGGGAGGGAAAGCTCCTACGAGCAGTACTTC
CDR3aa: CASSQGSGRESSYEQYF
d_gene: TRBD2
abundance: -
v_gene: TRBV4-3
j_gene: TRBJ2-7

CDR3nt: TGTGCCAGCAGCAATTGCCAAAACTCCCCGTACGAGCAGTACTTC
CDR3aa: CASSNCQNSPYEQYF
d_gene: -
abundance: -
v_gene: TRBV21-1
j_gene: TRBJ2-7

CDR3nt: TGCGCCAGCAGCCATACAGGGGGAAAAGGGGGGGCTTTCTTT
CDR3aa: CASSHTGGKGGAFF
d_gene: TRBD1
abundance: -
v_gene: TRBV4-1
j_gene: TRBJ1-1

CDR3nt: TGTGCCTCTGACCGCTCAGGGGCGGTGAACACTGAAGCTTTCTTT
CDR3aa: CASDRSGAVNTEAFF
d_gene: -
abundance: -
v_gene: TRBV30
j_gene: TRBJ1-1

CDR3nt: TGTGCCAGCAGCCCTAGCGGGGTCGGTACGAAGCAGTACTTC
CDR3aa: CASSPSGVGTKQYF
d_gene: TRBD2
abundance: once
v_gene: TRBV11-3
j_gene: TRBJ2-7

CDR3nt: TGTGCCAGCAGCTTGGGACAAAACAATGAGCAGTTCTTC
CDR3aa: CASSLGQNNEQFF
d_gene: -
abundance: once
v_gene: TRBV11-1
j_gene: TRBJ2-1

CDR3nt: TGTGCCAGCAGCCCCGCGCCCCGGACCGGGACATGGAACACCGGGGAGCTGTTTTTT
CDR3aa: CASSPAPRTGTWNTGELFF
d_gene: -
abundance: -
v_gene: TRBV6-2/TRBV6-3
j_gene: TRBJ2-2

CDR3nt: TGTGCCTGGAGTGACCCCCAGGGGCCGACCAGAGCTTTCTTT
CDR3aa: CAWSDPQGPTRAFF
d_gene: -
abundance: -
v_gene: TRBV30
j_gene: TRBJ1-1

CDR3nt: TGTGCCACCGAGGACAGGGAGACTTATGGCTACACCTTC
CDR3aa: CATEDRETYGYTF
d_gene: TRBD1
abundance: -
v_gene: TRBV19
j_gene: TRBJ1-2

CDR3nt: TGTGCCAGCAACCTGGGAACGACAGTCGGTTCACCCCTCCACTTT
CDR3aa: CASNLGTTVGSPLHF
d_gene: -
abundance: few
v_gene: TRBV2
j_gene: TRBJ1-6